This TCR beta chain originates from a study of blood T cell repertoires in COVID-19. Overall study: There were acute and convalescent COVID-19 samples, and they came from the United States, Italy and Spain.

Original methodology: Reference gene primer amplification in the assay estimated nucleated cell counts. Assay: immunoSEQ multiplex PCR; the TCRdb copy retains only in-frame clones and omits some. Clonal size and the V and J genes are those of that table, whereas D and trimming came from the DNA. The sample consists of 270,000 or so clones, approximately 81% of them appearing once. This CDR3 region has 15 residues. Germline CDR1 reads SGHAT; CDR2 reads FQNNGV. V dropped 5 bases and J dropped 6 bases, with 16 bases sitting between them. The sample was peripheral blood. J is TRBJ2-2 and V is TRBV11-2; perhaps TRBD1 as D (6 bases). The source is a woman aged 60-75 years with active or convalescent COVID-19. The CDR3 region has the DNA TGTGCCAGCAGCCGGACAGAGACAATCTCCGGGGAGCTGTTTTTT. Translated: CASSRTETISGELFF. Complete variable domain (other parts from reference TRBV11-2 and TRBJ2-2): EAGVAQSPRYKIIEKRQSVAFWCNPISGHATLYWYQQILGQGPKLLIQFQNNGVVDDSQLPKDRFSAERLKGVDSTLKIQPAKLEDSAVYLCASSRTETISGELFFGEGSRLTVL.